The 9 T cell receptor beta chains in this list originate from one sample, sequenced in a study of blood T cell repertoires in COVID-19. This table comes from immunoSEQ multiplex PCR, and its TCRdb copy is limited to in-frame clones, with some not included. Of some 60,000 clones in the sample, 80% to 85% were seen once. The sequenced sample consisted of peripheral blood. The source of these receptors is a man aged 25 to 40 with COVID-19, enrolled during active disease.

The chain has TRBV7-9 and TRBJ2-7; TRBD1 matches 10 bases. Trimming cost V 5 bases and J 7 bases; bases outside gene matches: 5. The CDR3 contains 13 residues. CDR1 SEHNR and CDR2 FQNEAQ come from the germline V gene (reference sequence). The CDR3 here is CASSLTGGGEQYF. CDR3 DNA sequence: TGTGCCAGCAGCCTGACAGGGGGCGGTGAGCAGTACTTC. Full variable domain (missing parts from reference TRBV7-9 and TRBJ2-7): DTGVSQNPRHKITKRGQNVTFRCDPISEHNRLYWYRQTLGQGPEFLTYFQNEAQLEKSRLLSDRFSAERPKGSFSTLEIQRTEQGDSAMYLCASSLTGGGEQYFGPGTRLTVT.

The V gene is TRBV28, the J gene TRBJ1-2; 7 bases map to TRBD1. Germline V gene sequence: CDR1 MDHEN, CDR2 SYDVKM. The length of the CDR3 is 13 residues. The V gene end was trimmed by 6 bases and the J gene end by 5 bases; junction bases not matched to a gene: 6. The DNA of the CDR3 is TGTGCCAGCAGAGGGACAGCCTCTTATGGCTACACCTTC. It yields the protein CASRGTASYGYTF.

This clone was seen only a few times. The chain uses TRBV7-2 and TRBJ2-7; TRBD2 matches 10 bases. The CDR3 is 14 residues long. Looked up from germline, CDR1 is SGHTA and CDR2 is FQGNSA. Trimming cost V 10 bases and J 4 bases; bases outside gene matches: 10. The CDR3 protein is CATTVAGGLYEQYF. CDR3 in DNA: TGTGCCACCACAGTAGCGGGAGGTTTATACGAGCAGTACTTC. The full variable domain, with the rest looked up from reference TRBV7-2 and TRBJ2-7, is GAGVSQSPSNKVTEKGKDVELRCDPISGHTALYWYRQSLGQGLEFLIYFQGNSAPDKSGLPSDRFSAERTGGSVSTLTIQRTQQEDSAVYLCATTVAGGLYEQYFGPGTRLTVT.

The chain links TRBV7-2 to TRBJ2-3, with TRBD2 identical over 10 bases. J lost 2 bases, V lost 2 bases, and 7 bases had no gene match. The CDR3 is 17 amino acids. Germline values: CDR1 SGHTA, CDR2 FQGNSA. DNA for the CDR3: TGTGCCAGCAGCTTACCCCGGCTAGCGGGGGCCACAGATACGCAGTATTTT. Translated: CASSLPRLAGATDTQYF. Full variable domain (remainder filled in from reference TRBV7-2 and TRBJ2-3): GAGVSQSPSNKVTEKGKDVELRCDPISGHTALYWYRQSLGQGLEFLIYFQGNSAPDKSGLPSDRFSAERTGGSVSTLTIQRTQQEDSAVYLCASSLPRLAGATDTQYFGPGTRLTVL.

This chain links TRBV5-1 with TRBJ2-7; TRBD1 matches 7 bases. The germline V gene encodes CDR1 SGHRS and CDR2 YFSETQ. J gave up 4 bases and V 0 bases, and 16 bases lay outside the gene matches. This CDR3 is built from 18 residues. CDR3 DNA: TGCGCCAGCAGCTTGGCTAGGTCGTGGACAGGACCTACGTACGAGCAGTACTTC. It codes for CASSLARSWTGPTYEQYF.

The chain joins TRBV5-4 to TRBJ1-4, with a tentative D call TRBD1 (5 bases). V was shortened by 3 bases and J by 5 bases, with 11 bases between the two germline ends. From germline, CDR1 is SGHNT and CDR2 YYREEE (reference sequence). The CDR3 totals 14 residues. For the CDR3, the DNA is TGTGCCAGCAGCTCAGACAGTTTAAATGAAAAACTGTTTTTT. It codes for CASSSDSLNEKLFF.

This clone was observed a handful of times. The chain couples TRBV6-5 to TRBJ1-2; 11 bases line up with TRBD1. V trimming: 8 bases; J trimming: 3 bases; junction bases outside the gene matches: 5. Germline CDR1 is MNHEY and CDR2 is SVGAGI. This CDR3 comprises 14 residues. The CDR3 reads CASLGGQGDYGYTF. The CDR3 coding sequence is TGTGCCAGCCTAGGGGGACAGGGGGACTATGGCTACACCTTC.

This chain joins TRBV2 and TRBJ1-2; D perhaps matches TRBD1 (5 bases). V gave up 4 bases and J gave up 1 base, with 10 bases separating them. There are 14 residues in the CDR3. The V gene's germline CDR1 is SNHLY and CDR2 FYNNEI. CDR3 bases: TGTGCCAGCAGTGGTCAGGGTTTTAACTATGGCTACACCTTC. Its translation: CASSGQGFNYGYTF.

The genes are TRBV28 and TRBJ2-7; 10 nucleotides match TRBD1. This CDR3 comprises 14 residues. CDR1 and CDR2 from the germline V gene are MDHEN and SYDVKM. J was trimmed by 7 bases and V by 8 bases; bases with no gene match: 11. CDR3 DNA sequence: TGTGCCAGCCGACCCGGGACAGGGGCTAAAGAGCAGTACTTC. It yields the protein CASRPGTGAKEQYF.